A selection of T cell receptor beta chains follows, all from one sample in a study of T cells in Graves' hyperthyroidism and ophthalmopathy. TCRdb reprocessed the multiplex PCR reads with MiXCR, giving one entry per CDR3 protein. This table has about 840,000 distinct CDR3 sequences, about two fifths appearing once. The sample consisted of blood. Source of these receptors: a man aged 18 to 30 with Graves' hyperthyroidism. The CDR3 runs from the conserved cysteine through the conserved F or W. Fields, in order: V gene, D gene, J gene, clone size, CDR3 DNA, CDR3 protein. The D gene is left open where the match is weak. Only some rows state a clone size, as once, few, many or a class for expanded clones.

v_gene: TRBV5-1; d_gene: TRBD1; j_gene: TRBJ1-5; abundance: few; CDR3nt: TGCGCCAGCAGCGCCGGGACAGGGCAGAGCAATCAGCCCCAGCATTTT; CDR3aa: CASSAGTGQSNQPQHF
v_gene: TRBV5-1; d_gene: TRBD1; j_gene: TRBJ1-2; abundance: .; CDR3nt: TGCGCCAGCAGCTTGTATGGGGGGACAGACTTTAACTATGGCTACACCTTC; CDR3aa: CASSLYGGTDFNYGYTF
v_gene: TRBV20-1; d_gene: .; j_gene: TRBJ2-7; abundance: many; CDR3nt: TGCAGTGCAAGAAACGACGACGAGCAGTACTTC; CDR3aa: CSARNDDEQYF
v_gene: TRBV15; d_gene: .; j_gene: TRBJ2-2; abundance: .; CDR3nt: TGTGCCACCAGCAGAGATCGAAGGGGAGTGGTCACCGGGGAGCTGTTTTTT; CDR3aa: CATSRDRRGVVTGELFF
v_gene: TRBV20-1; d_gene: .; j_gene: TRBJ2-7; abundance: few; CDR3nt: TGCAGTGCAAGCTGGGAGACGCTAACCTACGAGCAGTACTTC; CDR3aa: CSASWETLTYEQYF
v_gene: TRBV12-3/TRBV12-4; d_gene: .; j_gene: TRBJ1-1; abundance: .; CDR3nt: TGTGCCAGCAGTAACGGGGACCGGGAAACTTTCTTT; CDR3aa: CASSNGDRETFF
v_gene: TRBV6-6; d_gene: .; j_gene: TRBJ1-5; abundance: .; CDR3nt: TGTGCCAGCAGCCGTGGACCGCCGGTTGGCAATCAGCCCCAGCATTTT; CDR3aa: CASSRGPPVGNQPQHF
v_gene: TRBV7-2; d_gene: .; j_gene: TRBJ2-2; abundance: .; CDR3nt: TGTGCCAGCACCCCCCGCAGGGCTAGCACCGGGGAGCTGTTTTTT; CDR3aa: CASTPRRASTGELFF
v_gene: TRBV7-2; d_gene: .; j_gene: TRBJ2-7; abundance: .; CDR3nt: TGTGCCAGCAGCTCCAGAGCTTCACCCTACGAGCAGTACTTC; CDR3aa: CASSSRASPYEQYF
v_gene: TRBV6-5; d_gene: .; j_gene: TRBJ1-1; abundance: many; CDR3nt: TGTGCCAGCAGTCCCCACACGAACACTGAAGCTTTCTTT; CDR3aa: CASSPHTNTEAFF
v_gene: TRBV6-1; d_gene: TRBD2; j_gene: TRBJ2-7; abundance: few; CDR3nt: TGTGCCAGCAAGGGACTAGGGAGCTCCTACGAGCAGTACTTC; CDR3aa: CASKGLGSSYEQYF
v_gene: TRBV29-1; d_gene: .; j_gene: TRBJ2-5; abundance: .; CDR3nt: TGCAGCGCCAGCAGTGACGGGCCCCAAGAGACCCAGTACTTC; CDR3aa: CSASSDGPQETQYF
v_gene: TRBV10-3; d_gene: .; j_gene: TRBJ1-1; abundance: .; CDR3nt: TGTGCCATCAGTTCAGGGTGGGACACTGAAGCTTTCTTT; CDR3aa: CAISSGWDTEAFF
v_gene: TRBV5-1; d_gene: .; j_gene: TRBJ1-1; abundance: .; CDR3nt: TGCGCCAGCAGCTTGGGTTCGCCGGGATACACTGAAGCTTTCTTT; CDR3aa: CASSLGSPGYTEAFF
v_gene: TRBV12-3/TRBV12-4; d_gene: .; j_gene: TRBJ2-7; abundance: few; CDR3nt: TGTGCCAGCAGTTTAGCGTGGCAGGTAACCTACGAGCAGTACTTC; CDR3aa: CASSLAWQVTYEQYF
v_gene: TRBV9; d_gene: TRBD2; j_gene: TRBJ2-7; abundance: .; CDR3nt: TGTGCCAGCAGCCTGTGGGGGGGAGGGGCCTACGAGCAGTACTTC; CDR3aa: CASSLWGGGAYEQYF
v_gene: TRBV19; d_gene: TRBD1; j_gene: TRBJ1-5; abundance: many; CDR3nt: TGTGCCAGTAGTACTCGACAGGGGACCCAGCCCCAGCATTTT; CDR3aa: CASSTRQGTQPQHF
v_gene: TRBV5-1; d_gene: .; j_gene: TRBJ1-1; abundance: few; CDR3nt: TGCGCCAGCAGCTTGATTCTCTTGGACGGGGACACTGAAGCTTTCTTT; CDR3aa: CASSLILLDGDTEAFF
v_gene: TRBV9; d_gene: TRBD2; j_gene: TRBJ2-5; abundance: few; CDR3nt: TGTGCCAGCAGCGTAGCTAGGGGACTAGGAGAGACCCAGTACTTC; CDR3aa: CASSVARGLGETQYF
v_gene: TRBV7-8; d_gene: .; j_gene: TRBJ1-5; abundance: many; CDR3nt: TGTGCCAGCAGCTTACTCAGGGGTAATCAGCCCCAGCATTTT; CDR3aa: CASSLLRGNQPQHF
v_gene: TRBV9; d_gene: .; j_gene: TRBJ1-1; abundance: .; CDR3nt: TGTGCCAGCAGCCGGGAAACGCAGGGTGGCACTGAAGCTTTCTTT; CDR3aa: CASSRETQGGTEAFF
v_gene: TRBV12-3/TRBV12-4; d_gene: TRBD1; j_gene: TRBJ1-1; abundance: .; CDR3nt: TGTGCCAGCAGGACAGGGTGGGCAGCTTTCTTT; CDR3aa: CASRTGWAAFF
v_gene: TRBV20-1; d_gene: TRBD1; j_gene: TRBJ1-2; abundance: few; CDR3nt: TGCAGTGCTCTGGACAGGGTGACCAGCTACACCTTC; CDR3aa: CSALDRVTSYTF
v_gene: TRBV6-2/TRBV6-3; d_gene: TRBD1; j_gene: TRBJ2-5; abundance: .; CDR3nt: TGTGCCAGCAGTCCTCAGGGGGTGAAGGAGACCCAGTACTTC; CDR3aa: CASSPQGVKETQYF
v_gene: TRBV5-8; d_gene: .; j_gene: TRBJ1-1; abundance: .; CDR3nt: TGTGCCAGCAGCTTCACCAGGGCAGGTGAAGCTTTCTTT; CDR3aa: CASSFTRAGEAFF
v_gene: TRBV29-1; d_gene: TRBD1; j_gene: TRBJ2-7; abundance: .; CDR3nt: TGCAGCGTTGCAGGGGGCGATAATCAGCCCCAGCAGTACTTC; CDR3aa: CSVAGGDNQPQQYF
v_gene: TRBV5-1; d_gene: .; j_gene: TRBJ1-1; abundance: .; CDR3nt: TGCGCCAGCAGCTTGGCCGGGCTCAGCAAAGCTTTCTTT; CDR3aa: CASSLAGLSKAFF